Shown below are 24 T cell receptor beta chains from a single sample sequenced in a study of T cells after yellow fever vaccination. MiXCR was run by TCRdb on the 5' RACE reads, yielding one entry per CDR3 protein. This table has 200,000 or so distinct CDR3 sequences, about 7% appearing once. Source: CD4+ T cells sorted from PBMCs, taken on the day of the yellow fever booster vaccination. These receptors came from a man younger than 40 who received the YFV17D yellow fever vaccine.

This clonotype was found many times. V is TRBV12-3 or TRBV12-4 and J is TRBJ1-2, with unresolved D. CDR3 size: 13 residues. V was pared by 3 bases and J by 4 bases, with 9 bases between. The CDR3 region has the DNA TGTGCCAGCAGTTTGCTAGGGTCCTATGGCTACACCTTC. The encoded protein is CASSLLGSYGYTF.

This clonotype was observed many times. V usage is TRBV5-1 and J usage is TRBJ1-2, with D perhaps TRBD1 (5 bases). V was cut by 4 bases and J by 2 bases, with 9 bases left in between. The CDR3 is 13 residues long. Germline V gene data show CDR1 as SGHRS and CDR2 as YFSETQ. DNA for the CDR3: TGCGCCAGCAGCACCGGACAAAACTATGGCTACACCTTC. Protein: CASSTGQNYGYTF. Using reference TRBV5-1 and TRBJ1-2 for the parts outside the CDR3, the full variable domain is KAGVTQTPRYLIKTRGQQVTLSCSPISGHRSVSWYQQTPGQGLQFLFEYFSETQRNKGNFPGRFSGRQFSNSRSEMNVSTLELGDSALYLCASSTGQNYGYTFGSGTRLTVV.

J is TRBJ2-3 and V is TRBV3-1, with 8 bases fitting TRBD2. V gave up 6 bases and J gave up 2 bases; unmatched junction bases: 16. The CDR3 covers 18 residues. Germline assignment: CDR1 LGHDT and CDR2 YNNKEL (reference sequence). This chain's CDR3 is CASRPGRGGAKVTDTQYF. The CDR3 DNA sequence: TGTGCCAGCAGGCCCGGGAGGGGAGGGGCTAAGGTCACAGATACGCAGTATTTT.

This clonotype was found many times. This rearrangement joins TRBV5-1 to TRBJ1-1; 11 nucleotides align to TRBD1. The CDR3 length is 14 residues. V lost 3 bases, J lost 8 bases, and 6 bases stayed unmatched. Germline V CDR1 and CDR2: SGHRS, YFSETQ. For the CDR3, the DNA is TGCGCCAGCAGCTGGGTCGGACAGGGGGCAGAAGCTTTCTTT. Encoded protein: CASSWVGQGAEAFF.

The chain combines TRBV29-1 with TRBJ2-3; D is undetermined. Germline V gene data show CDR1 as SQVTM and CDR2 as ANQGSEA. Trimming removed 3 bases at V and 10 bases at J, with 11 bases between. The CDR3 is 11 amino acids. The DNA for the CDR3 is TGCAGCGTTGATTCGGATTTGGCGCAGTATTTT. This sequence encodes CSVDSDLAQYF.

Notes on this clonotype: A much larger clone is a single base away; this may be a read error. This chain links TRBV6-5 with TRBJ2-3, with a tentative D call TRBD1 (5 bases). The CDR3 covers 14 residues. Germline values: CDR1 MNHEY, CDR2 SVGAGI. The CDR3 sequence is CANSYSSGTDTQYF. Here the CDR3 DNA reads TGTGCCAACAGTTACTCTTCAGGGACAGATACGCAGTATTTT.

This clonotype was observed a few times. J is TRBJ2-3 and V is TRBV7-2; TRBD1 aligns across 8 bases. The length of the CDR3 is 15 residues. CDR1 SGHTA and CDR2 FQGNSA come from the germline V gene. Trimming at V came to 5 bases and at J to 3 bases, leaving 7 bases not matched to a gene. CDR3: CASSHRDRLTDTQYF. The CDR3, as DNA: TGTGCCAGCAGCCACCGGGACAGGCTAACAGATACGCAGTATTTT.

This clonotype has more than one count but fewer than ten. The rearrangement joins TRBV7-6 to TRBJ2-1, with TRBD2 matching 12 bases. The germline V gene encodes CDR1 SGHVS and CDR2 FNYEAQ. The CDR3 is 17 residues long. V gave up 4 bases and J gave up 8 bases; unmatched junction bases: 12. The CDR3 loop reads CASSSQAATSGRHEQFF. For the CDR3, the DNA is TGTGCCAGCAGCTCCCAAGCGGCCACTAGCGGGAGGCATGAGCAGTTCTTC.

In this sample, this clonotype turned up many times. The chain uses TRBV5-6 and TRBJ1-2; no definite D call. The germline V and J ends were trimmed by 2 bases and 1 base, with 9 bases remaining between them. Germline-derived CDR1 and CDR2 are SGHDT and YYEEEE. The CDR3 sequence is 14 residues long. CDR3 loop: CASSFQLINYGYTF. CDR3 sequence (DNA): TGTGCCAGCAGCTTCCAGTTGATTAACTATGGCTACACCTTC.

The chain carries TRBV20-1 and TRBJ2-7; a possible D gene is TRBD1 (5 bases). CDR3 size: 12 residues. Germline CDR1 is DFQATT and CDR2 is SNEGSKA (reference sequence). V lost 3 bases and J lost 6, with 12 bases in between. DNA for the CDR3: TGCAGTGCTAGTCTCAGGGTACGCGAGCAGTACTTC. It is translated as CSASLRVREQYF.

This clonotype was seen a handful of times. The gene calls are TRBV5-1 and TRBJ2-5; 8 bases line up with TRBD1. The trim removed 2 bases at V and 1 base at J, leaving 4 bases unmatched. This CDR3 has 15 amino acids. From germline, CDR1 is SGHRS and CDR2 YFSETQ. In DNA, the CDR3 is TGCGCCAGCAGCTTCAGGGGGCAAGCCCAAGAGACCCAGTACTTC. It yields the protein CASSFRGQAQETQYF.

This clonotype came up many times. V and J are TRBV2 and TRBJ2-4; 7 nucleotides align to TRBD1. Germline V gene data show CDR1 as SNHLY and CDR2 as FYNNEI. V shed 0 bases and J 6 bases; nucleotides not matched to a gene: 2. The CDR3 has 14 residues. The CDR3 nucleotides read TGTGCCAGCAGTGAAGCCAGGACAGGAAACATTCAGTACTTC. This translates into CASSEARTGNIQYF.

This clonotype has a count of ten or more. The chain uses TRBV7-9 and TRBJ2-5; TRBD1 or TRBD2 may be the D gene (5 bases each). With 0 bases removed from V and 5 bases from J, the gap between germline ends came to 10 bases. The CDR3 is 14 amino acids. CDR1 and CDR2 from the germline V gene are SEHNR and FQNEAQ (reference sequence). The CDR3 spells CASSLARGVETQYF. The CDR3 DNA is TGTGCCAGCAGCTTAGCGCGAGGGGTGGAGACCCAGTACTTC.

The chain uses TRBV29-1 and TRBJ2-7; D is tentatively TRBD1 or TRBD2 (5 bases each). V shed 6 bases and J shed 6 bases, with 15 bases lying between them. This CDR3 has 12 residues. Germline CDR1 SQVTM, CDR2 ANQGSEA. CDR3 DNA: TGCAGCGTGGGGGTCTGGGGCGCCGAGCAGTACTTC. Amino acid sequence: CSVGVWGAEQYF.

This clonotype was detected many times. This chain joins TRBV29-1 and TRBJ1-2, with D hard to call. Germline-derived CDR1 and CDR2 are SQVTM and ANQGSEA. The CDR3 loop spans 11 amino acids. V lost 6 bases and J 2 bases, leaving 7 bases between the germline ends. This chain's CDR3 is CSVSGNYGYTF. CDR3 sequence (DNA): TGCAGCGTCTCAGGAAACTATGGCTACACCTTC.

The chain employs TRBV14 and TRBJ2-1, with a tentative D call TRBD2 (6 bases). This CDR3 is 17 amino acids long. V was pared by 3 bases and J by 8 bases, with 23 bases between. CDR1 is SGHDN and CDR2 is FVKESK in the germline V gene. CDR3 bases: TGTGCCAGCAGCCAGTACCCGGGACTCGAAGGTGCGGATGAGCAGTTCTTC. It translates to CASSQYPGLEGADEQFF.

The rearrangement links TRBV19 to TRBJ2-1; 14 bases are a match to TRBD2. Germline V gives CDR1 LNHDA, CDR2 SQIVND (reference sequence). The V and J ends lost 3 bases and 7 bases, in that order; junction bases with no gene match: 11. The CDR3 is made up of 18 amino acids. Here the CDR3 reads CASSIRGLAGESSNEQFF. CDR3 DNA sequence: TGTGCCAGTAGTATCCGGGGACTAGCGGGAGAGTCTTCGAATGAGCAGTTCTTC.

This clonotype was recorded a few times. The rearrangement uses TRBV9 and TRBJ2-4; 9 bases match TRBD1. The trim removed 3 bases at V and 5 bases at J, leaving 6 bases unmatched. Germline CDR1 reads SGDLS; CDR2 reads YYNGEE. The CDR3 has 15 residues. Here the CDR3 reads CASSAHGQGQNIQYF. CDR3 in DNA: TGTGCCAGCAGCGCCCATGGACAGGGGCAAAACATTCAGTACTTC.

The rearrangement links TRBV20-1 to TRBJ2-7; tentative D call: TRBD1 (5 bases). Germline V gene data show CDR1 as DFQATT and CDR2 as SNEGSKA (reference sequence). The CDR3 extends over 13 amino acids. With 4 bases removed from V and 3 bases from J, the gap between germline ends came to 13 bases. The CDR3 DNA reads TGCAGTGCTAATGCCAGGGTGTACTACGAGCAGTACTTC. Encoded protein: CSANARVYYEQYF.

This clonotype was detected a few times. The junction departs from germline at one end; a sequencing error may be responsible. The gene calls are TRBV2 and TRBJ2-1; TRBD1 matches at 10 bases. This CDR3 has 12 amino acids. CDR1 and CDR2 from the germline V gene are SNHLY and FYNNEI. The CDR3 nucleotides read TGTGCCAGCATCACGTGGGGGACAGGGGTAATCTTC. This sequence encodes CASITWGTGVIF. Drawing the rest from reference TRBV2 and TRBJ2-1, the complete variable domain is EPEVTQTPSHQVTQMGQEVILRCVPISNHLYFYWYRQILGQKVEFLVSFYNNEISEKSEIFDDQFSVERPDGSNFTLKIRSTKLEDSAMYFCASITWGTGVIFGPGTRLTVL.

The rearrangement uses TRBV6-4 and TRBJ1-6, with TRBD1 matching over 11 bases. V was pared by 0 bases and J by 7 bases, with 11 bases of the junction left unmatched. The CDR3 sequence is 19 residues long. Germline V gives CDR1 MRHNA, CDR2 SNTAGT. For the CDR3, the DNA is TGTGCCAGCAGTGACTCCAGGGACAGTCGGACAGGGGGCAATTCACCCCTCCACTTT. It codes for CASSDSRDSRTGGNSPLHF.

The gene calls are TRBV15 and TRBJ2-7; D unresolved. CDR3 length: 16 amino acids. Germline V CDR1 and CDR2: LNHNV, YYDKDF (reference sequence). The germline V and J ends were trimmed by 9 bases and 2 bases, with 23 bases remaining between them. The CDR3 region has the DNA TGTGCCACGAGTATATTGTTTGCGCGGTCCACCTACGAGCAGTACTTC. It is translated as CATSILFARSTYEQYF.

This clonotype was counted ten times or more. The chain links TRBV29-1 to TRBJ2-5; tentative D call: TRBD1 (6 bases). The CDR3 has 12 residues. Per the germline V gene, CDR1 is SQVTM and CDR2 is ANQGSEA. The germline V and J ends were trimmed by 6 bases and 3 bases, with 11 bases remaining between them. For the CDR3, the DNA is TGCAGCGTCTACAGGGCGAAAGAGACCCAGTACTTC. Its protein is CSVYRAKETQYF.

This clonotype has at least ten counts. This sequence joins TRBV20-1 and TRBJ2-1; D possibly corresponds to TRBD2 (5 bases). The germline gives CDR1 DFQATT, CDR2 SNEGSKA (reference sequence). There are 12 residues in the CDR3. Between the trimmed V and J ends, which lost 6 bases and 7 bases, there was a span of 13 bases. Here the CDR3 DNA reads TGCAGTGCCCTCGGACTGATGAATGAGCAGTTCTTC. Protein: CSALGLMNEQFF.